This T cell receptor beta chain was identified during a study of early T cells in non-severe SARS-CoV-2 infection. At the level of the study: Sequencing of bulk RNA from unsorted whole blood was done, without chain pairing.

Individual cDNA molecules received unique molecular identifiers during library preparation. MiXCR was run by TCRdb on the 5' RACE reads, yielding one entry per CDR3 protein. The sample yields more than 20,000 distinct CDR3 sequences, 3.5% to 4.5% seen once. Trimming removed 8 bases from V and 2 bases from J; junction bases left unmatched: 8. The CDR3 is 14 amino acids. Germline V gene sequence: CDR1 SGHTS, CDR2 YDEGEE. Study-wide results and limits: Private and CD4 specificities were missed by VDJdb matching, skewed to anti-spike CD8.

This clonotype was counted many times. The antigen remains unidentified. Sequencing was carried out using whole blood. The clonotype originates from an adult who was a healthcare worker with PCR-confirmed SARS-CoV-2 infection or an uninfected control (not recorded which). V is TRBV5-8 and J is TRBJ1-2, with 8 bases matching TRBD1. The chain's CDR3 is CASKRTGRNYGYTF. The CDR3 bases are TGTGCCAGTAAGAGGACAGGGAGGAACTATGGCTACACCTTC.